Listed below are T cell receptor beta chains from one sample, sequenced in a study of cytomegalovirus exposure and HLA in healthy donors. Sequencing was performed with immunoSEQ multiplex PCR; in TCRdb, only in-frame clones are kept and a portion is missing. This sample has about 160,000 clones; around 80% occur once, and the top ten carry approximately 6.5%. The sequencing sample was made of PBMCs. All receptors derive from a man aged 50-60 years in good health and CMV-seropositive. CDR3s include the opening cysteine and the closing phenylalanine or tryptophan. A D gene is named only where the DNA matches it firmly. A row's size may be missing; if present it is once, few, many or a size class.

clone_size: .; j_call: TRBJ1-1; v_call: TRBV5-8; d_call: TRBD1; cdr3_aa: CASHRGARNTEAFF; cdr3_nt: TGTGCCAGCCACAGGGGTGCCAGAAACACTGAAGCTTTCTTT
clone_size: few; j_call: TRBJ2-3; v_call: TRBV5-6; d_call: TRBD1; cdr3_aa: CASSPGQVLNTDTQYF; cdr3_nt: TGTGCCAGCAGCCCAGGACAGGTTCTAAACACAGATACGCAGTATTTT
clone_size: .; j_call: TRBJ1-3; v_call: TRBV6-5; d_call: .; cdr3_aa: CATQKGGTTGNTIYF; cdr3_nt: TGTGCCACCCAGAAGGGGGGGACAACTGGAAACACCATATATTTT
clone_size: .; j_call: TRBJ1-2; v_call: TRBV5-1; d_call: TRBD1; cdr3_aa: CASSLDLRQGNFNYGYTF; cdr3_nt: TGCGCCAGCAGCTTGGACCTCCGACAGGGGAATTTTAACTATGGCTACACCTTC
clone_size: .; j_call: TRBJ2-4; v_call: TRBV18; d_call: .; cdr3_aa: CASSPSRARANIQYF; cdr3_nt: TGTGCCAGCTCACCTTCGAGGGCGCGGGCGAACATTCAGTACTTC
clone_size: .; j_call: TRBJ1-1; v_call: TRBV4-1; d_call: .; cdr3_aa: CASSQGRADLTEAFF; cdr3_nt: TGCGCCAGCAGCCAGGGCAGGGCAGATCTAACTGAAGCTTTCTTT
clone_size: .; j_call: TRBJ2-1; v_call: TRBV29-1; d_call: .; cdr3_aa: CSVKKLAGSYNEQFF; cdr3_nt: TGCAGCGTCAAGAAGCTGGCGGGCTCCTACAATGAGCAGTTCTTC
clone_size: .; j_call: TRBJ1-5; v_call: TRBV6-5; d_call: .; cdr3_aa: CASSSTLGQQHQPQHF; cdr3_nt: TGTGCCAGCAGTTCTACCCTGGGCCAGCAACATCAGCCCCAGCATTTT
clone_size: .; j_call: TRBJ1-5; v_call: TRBV27; d_call: TRBD1; cdr3_aa: CASRGQGLNQPQHF; cdr3_nt: TGTGCCAGCAGAGGACAGGGGCTCAATCAGCCCCAGCATTTT
clone_size: .; j_call: TRBJ1-2; v_call: TRBV7-9; d_call: TRBD1; cdr3_aa: CASSATGDRGYF; cdr3_nt: TGTGCCAGCAGCGCTACCGGGGACAGGGGGTACTTC
clone_size: .; j_call: TRBJ2-2; v_call: TRBV27; d_call: .; cdr3_aa: CASSISRQVVTGELFF; cdr3_nt: TGTGCCAGCAGTATCTCCCGACAGGTGGTGACCGGGGAGCTGTTTTTT
clone_size: .; j_call: TRBJ2-7; v_call: TRBV7-8; d_call: .; cdr3_aa: CASSLGLGEYEQYF; cdr3_nt: TGTGCCAGCAGCTTAGGTCTCGGGGAATACGAGCAGTACTTC
clone_size: .; j_call: TRBJ1-2; v_call: TRBV11-3; d_call: .; cdr3_aa: CASSLAPGTNGGYTF; cdr3_nt: TGTGCCAGCAGCTTAGCCCCCGGGACAAATGGTGGCTACACCTTC